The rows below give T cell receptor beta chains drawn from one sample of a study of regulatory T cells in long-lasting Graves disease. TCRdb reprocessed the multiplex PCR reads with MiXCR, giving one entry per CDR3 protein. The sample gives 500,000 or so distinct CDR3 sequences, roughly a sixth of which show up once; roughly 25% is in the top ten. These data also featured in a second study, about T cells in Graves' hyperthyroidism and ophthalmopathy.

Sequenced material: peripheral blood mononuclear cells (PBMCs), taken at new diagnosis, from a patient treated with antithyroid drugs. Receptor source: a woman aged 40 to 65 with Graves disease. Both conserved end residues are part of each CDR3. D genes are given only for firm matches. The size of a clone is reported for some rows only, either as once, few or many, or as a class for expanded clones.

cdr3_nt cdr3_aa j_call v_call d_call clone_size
TGTGCCAGCAGTGAACTGGAGGTCACAGATACGCAGTATTTT CASSELEVTDTQYF TRBJ2-3 TRBV2 NA many
TGTGCCAGCAGCGTAAAGGGGGAGGTTACTGAAGCTTTCTTT CASSVKGEVTEAFF TRBJ1-1 TRBV9 NA NA
TGTGCCAGCAGCGGCAGTTCAAATGGCTACACCTTC CASSGSSNGYTF TRBJ1-2 TRBV2 NA NA
TGCAGTGCAGGGACAGGGGGCGCATATGGCTACACCTTC CSAGTGGAYGYTF TRBJ1-2 TRBV20-1 TRBD1 NA
TGCGCCAGCAGCTTAGGACTAGCGGGGGGGCCTAGCACAGATACGCAGTATTTT CASSLGLAGGPSTDTQYF TRBJ2-3 TRBV5-1 TRBD2 many
TGCAGTGCTAGGGGAACACAGAGGTCAAGCACTGAAGCTTTCTTT CSARGTQRSSTEAFF TRBJ1-1 TRBV20-1 NA many
TGTGCCAGCAGCTGGGGACAGAAGGGCTCGCCCCTCCACTTT CASSWGQKGSPLHF TRBJ1-6 TRBV12-3/TRBV12-4 TRBD1 many
TGTGCCAGCAGTTCCGGCGTGGGCGAGCAGTACTTC CASSSGVGEQYF TRBJ2-7 TRBV6-5 NA few
TGTGCCACCAGAGCCTGGGGACAGGGGGCTTCACCCCTCCACTTT CATRAWGQGASPLHF TRBJ1-6 TRBV27 TRBD1 NA
TGTGCCACCGGACCAAGCTCCTACAATGAGCAGTTCTTC CATGPSSYNEQFF TRBJ2-1 TRBV24-1 NA many
TGTGCCACCATGCCGGGACAACGGTACGAGCAGTACTTC CATMPGQRYEQYF TRBJ2-7 TRBV2 NA many
TGCGCCAGCAGTGAGCCAAGCAGGGGGCGGAATCAGCCCCAGCATTTT CASSEPSRGRNQPQHF TRBJ1-5 TRBV10-2 TRBD1 few
TGTGCCAGCAGCCAGGAGGCGCCCTACCCTGATGAGCAGTTCTTC CASSQEAPYPDEQFF TRBJ2-1 TRBV3-1 NA many
TGTGCCACCAGCACAGGACATGTGGACAGGACCGTTCTTGAAGCTTTCTTT CATSTGHVDRTVLEAFF TRBJ1-1 TRBV24-1 TRBD1 NA
TGTGCCTGGAAGTTGGCCAACACCATATATTTT CAWKLANTIYF TRBJ1-3 TRBV30 NA many
TGTGCTAGTGGCCCCGCTAGGAACACTGAAGCTTTCTTT CASGPARNTEAFF TRBJ1-1 TRBV12-5 NA many
TGTGCCAGCAGTAACCAGGGATCCAATCAGCCCCAGCATTTT CASSNQGSNQPQHF TRBJ1-5 TRBV12-3/TRBV12-4 NA many
TGTGCCAGCAGTCCCCCGAAGTTGAATAGCAATCAGCCCCAGCATTTT CASSPPKLNSNQPQHF TRBJ1-5 TRBV28 NA many
TGTGCCAGCAGCCGGGACAACCAAGAGACCCAGTACTTC CASSRDNQETQYF TRBJ2-5 TRBV2 NA many
TGTGCCAGCATCGAAGGGCCAGCATCCTCCTACGAGCAGTACTTC CASIEGPASSYEQYF TRBJ2-7 TRBV6-1 NA many